This is a list of T cell receptor beta chains from one sample in a study of control samples from healthy donors and cancer patients. Sequenced by immunoSEQ multiplex PCR; TCRdb stores in-frame clones only, minus some. The table records about 98,000 clones, almost 85% of them present only once. Source material: blood. The receptors were sampled from a man in his sixties in good health. The CDR3 runs from the conserved cysteine through the conserved F or W. Fields, in order: V gene, J gene, D gene, clone size, CDR3 DNA, CDR3 protein. A D gene is named only where the DNA matches it firmly. Size is omitted from some rows. Given values are once, few, many or a class for expanded clones.

TRBV5-6,TRBJ1-4,.,.,TGTGCCAGCAGACCTCGGGTGGCAACTAATGAAAAACTGTTTTTT,CASRPRVATNEKLFF
TRBV19,TRBJ1-4,.,.,TGTGCCAGTAGTAGCGACAGGCGCACCCTTAATGAAAAACTGTTTTTT,CASSSDRRTLNEKLFF
TRBV6-4,TRBJ1-4,.,.,TGTGCCAGCAGTGAGGACACAACTAATGAAAAACTGTTTTTT,CASSEDTTNEKLFF
TRBV30,TRBJ2-1,.,.,TGTGCCTGGAGTGTCGTGACCCACTCACACAATGAGCAGTTCTTC,CAWSVVTHSHNEQFF
TRBV2,TRBJ2-7,TRBD1,.,TGTGCCAGCAGGGGGACAGAGATCTCCTACGAGCAGTACTTC,CASRGTEISYEQYF
TRBV5-6,TRBJ2-2,TRBD2,once,TGTGCCAGCAGCTGGCCGTCTGGCGGGGGGGCGGCCGGGGAGCTGTTTTTT,CASSWPSGGGAAGELFF
TRBV4-1,TRBJ2-1,.,.,TGCGCCAGCAGCGTTTGGACTACCGGCTACAATGAGCAGTTCTTC,CASSVWTTGYNEQFF
TRBV4-1,TRBJ2-7,TRBD2,.,TGCGCCAGCAGCCAAGATGGCTGGGGGGGGGCCTACGAGCAGTACTTC,CASSQDGWGGAYEQYF
TRBV10-1,TRBJ2-3,.,.,TGCGCCAGCAGGGCTACTCTCGGCACAGATACGCAGTATTTT,CASRATLGTDTQYF
TRBV4-1,TRBJ1-2,.,.,TGCGCCAGCAGCCAAGGGCAGGTGGTTGGCTTC,CASSQGQVVGF
TRBV5-4,TRBJ1-2,TRBD1,.,TGTGCCAGCAGCTCCGGAACAGGGGTACGAGGCTACACCTTC,CASSSGTGVRGYTF
TRBV14,TRBJ2-7,TRBD2,.,TGTGCCAGCAGCCGGACTAGCGGGAGGATGTTCTACGAGCAGTACTTC,CASSRTSGRMFYEQYF
TRBV6-5,TRBJ1-5,.,few,TGTGCCAGCAGCAACGAGGGGCCAAGCAATCAGCCCCAGCATTTT,CASSNEGPSNQPQHF
TRBV28,TRBJ1-4,TRBD1,.,TGTGCCAGCAGAATGACAGGGGCGAATCGGAATGAAAAACTGTTTTTT,CASRMTGANRNEKLFF
TRBV6-2/TRBV6-3,TRBJ2-1,TRBD1,.,TGTGCCAGCAGTTTACTTGACAGGGGGTACAATGAGCAGTTCTTC,CASSLLDRGYNEQFF
TRBV5-4,TRBJ1-1,TRBD1,.,TGTGCCAGCAGCCGGATGGGACAGGGAAACACTGAAGCTTTCTTT,CASSRMGQGNTEAFF